These 6 T cell receptor beta chains originate from one sample sequenced in a study of Graves' ophthalmopathy and Graves' hyperthyroidism. Transcripts of RNA were the source for amplifying TCR beta CDR3 regions. The first-round RT-PCR employed HTBI primers together with the Qiagen OneStep RT-PCR kit. A multiplex PCR was then performed as the second round. MiXCR was run by TCRdb on the multiplex PCR reads, yielding one entry per CDR3 protein. The sample contains about 620,000 distinct CDR3 sequences, around a fifth of which appear only once. Sequencing was carried out using peripheral blood. These receptors originate from a woman younger than 30 with stable Graves' hyperthyroidism. Some clones in this sample may be carry-over from other donors' samples.

Of note for this clonotype: This likely traces to a read error, being one base from a far larger clone. The genes are TRBV12-3 or TRBV12-4 and TRBJ2-6; D gene uncertain. The CDR3 has 14 amino acids. Deletions cut 8 bases from V and 0 bases from J, with 8 bases between. The CDR3 nucleotides read TGTGCCAGCGGTTCCAGCTCTGGGGCCAACGTCCTGACTTTC. Residues: CASGSSSGANVLTF.

Many counts were recorded for this clonotype. The chain recombines TRBV20-1 with TRBJ1-2; TRBD1 might be the D (5 bases). V was shortened by 7 bases and J by 2 bases, with 11 bases between the two germline ends. The length of the CDR3 is 12 residues. Germline loops: CDR1 DFQATT, CDR2 SNEGSKA (reference sequence). As DNA, the CDR3 is TGCAGTGGGGGACGGCAAAACTATGGCTACACCTTC. Translation: CSGGRQNYGYTF.

This clonotype has ten or more counts. V usage is TRBV12-3 or TRBV12-4 and J usage is TRBJ2-7, with TRBD1 identical over 10 bases. The CDR3 is made up of 16 amino acids. After removal of 6 bases from V and 4 bases from J, the junction contained 12 bases not matched to a gene. As DNA, the CDR3 is TGTGCCAGCAGCGCGACAGGGGGCGTTGGTTCGTACGAGCAGTACTTC. Protein sequence: CASSATGGVGSYEQYF.

This clonotype showed up just a few times. The genes are TRBV12-3 or TRBV12-4 and TRBJ2-7; 8 nucleotides line up with TRBD2. The CDR3 totals 13 residues. The ends lost 8 bases at V and 4 bases at J; junction bases unmatched: 7. The CDR3, as DNA: TGTGCCAGCGCCCAGGGACTAGTTTACGAGCAGTACTTC. Its protein product is CASAQGLVYEQYF.

The chain uses TRBV2 and TRBJ2-5; a possible D gene is TRBD1 (6 bases). CDR3 length: 15 amino acids. The V end was cut by 2 bases, the J end by 2 bases, with 12 bases between. The germline gives CDR1 SNHLY, CDR2 FYNNEI. CDR3 loop: CASSEMTGGQETQYF. As DNA, the CDR3 is TGTGCCAGCAGTGAAATGACAGGCGGACAAGAGACCCAGTACTTC.

This clonotype was observed at least ten times. V gene TRBV9 combines with J gene TRBJ1-2; D gene ambiguous. Germline CDR1 is SGDLS and CDR2 is YYNGEE. V gave up 4 bases and J gave up 4 bases, with 20 bases separating them. The CDR3 consists of 16 residues. CDR3 loop: CASSITPDGIPYGYTF. The DNA of the CDR3 is TGTGCCAGCAGCATCACACCCGACGGAATCCCCTATGGCTACACCTTC.